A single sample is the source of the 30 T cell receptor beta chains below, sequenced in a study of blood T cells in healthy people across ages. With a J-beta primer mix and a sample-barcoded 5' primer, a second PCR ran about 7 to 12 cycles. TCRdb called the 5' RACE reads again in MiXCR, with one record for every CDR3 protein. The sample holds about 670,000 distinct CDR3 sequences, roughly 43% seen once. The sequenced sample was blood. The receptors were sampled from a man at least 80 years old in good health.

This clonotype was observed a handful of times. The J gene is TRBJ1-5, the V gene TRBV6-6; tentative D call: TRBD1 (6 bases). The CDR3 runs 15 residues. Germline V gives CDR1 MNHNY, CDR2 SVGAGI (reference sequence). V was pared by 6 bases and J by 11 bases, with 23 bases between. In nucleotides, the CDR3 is TGTGCCAGCAGCTCGACAGGAGCGGATCGAGCGGCCCAGCATTTT. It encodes CASSSTGADRAAQHF.

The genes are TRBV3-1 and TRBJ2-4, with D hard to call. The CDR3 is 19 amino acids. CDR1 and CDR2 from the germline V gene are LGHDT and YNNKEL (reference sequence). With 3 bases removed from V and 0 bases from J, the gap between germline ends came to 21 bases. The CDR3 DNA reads TGTGCCAGCAGCCAGATGAGCCGCGGACGCCAAATAGCCAAAAACATTCAGTACTTC. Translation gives CASSQMSRGRQIAKNIQYF. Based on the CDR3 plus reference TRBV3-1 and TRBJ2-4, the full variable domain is DTAVSQTPKYLVTQMGNDKSIKCEQNLGHDTMYWYKQDSKKFLKIMFSYNNKELIINETVPNRFSPKSPDKAHLNLHINSLELGDSAVYFCASSQMSRGRQIAKNIQYFGAGTRLSVL.

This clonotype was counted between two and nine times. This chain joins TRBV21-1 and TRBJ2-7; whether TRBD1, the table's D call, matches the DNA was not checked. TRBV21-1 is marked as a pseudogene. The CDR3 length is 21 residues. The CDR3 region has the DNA TGTGCCAGCAGCAAGGTACCTGGGACAGGTCACTGTAGCGGGTGTCGCTACGAGCAGTACTTC. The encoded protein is CASSKVPGTGHCSGCRYEQYF.

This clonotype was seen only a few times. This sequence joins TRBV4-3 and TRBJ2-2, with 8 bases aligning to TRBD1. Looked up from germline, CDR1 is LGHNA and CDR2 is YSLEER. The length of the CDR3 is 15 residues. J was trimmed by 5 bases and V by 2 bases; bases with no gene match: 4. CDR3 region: CASSQQGAKTGELFF. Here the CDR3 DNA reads TGCGCCAGCAGCCAACAGGGGGCTAAAACCGGGGAGCTGTTTTTT.

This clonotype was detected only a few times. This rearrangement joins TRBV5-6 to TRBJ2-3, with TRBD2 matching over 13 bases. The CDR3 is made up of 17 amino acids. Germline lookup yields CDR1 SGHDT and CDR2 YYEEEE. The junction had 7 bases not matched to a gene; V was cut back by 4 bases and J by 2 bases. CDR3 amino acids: CASSLRTSGSNTDTQYF. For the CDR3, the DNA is TGTGCCAGCAGCCTTCGGACTAGCGGGAGCAACACAGATACGCAGTATTTT.

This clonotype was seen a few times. CDR3 nucleotides: TGTGCCAGCTCACCAGTTGGGGGGCCAGAGCAGTTCTTC. Its translation is CASSPVGGPEQFF. The chain combines TRBV18 with TRBJ2-1; the D gene could be TRBD1 or TRBD2 (6 bases each). CDR1 is KGHSH and CDR2 is LQKENI in the germline V gene. The CDR3 has 13 amino acids. V was pared by 2 bases and J by 10 bases, with 12 bases between.

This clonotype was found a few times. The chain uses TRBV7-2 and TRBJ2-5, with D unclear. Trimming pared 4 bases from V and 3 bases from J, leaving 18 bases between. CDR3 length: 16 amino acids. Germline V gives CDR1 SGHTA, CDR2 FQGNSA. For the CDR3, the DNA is TGTGCCAGCAGCTCCTTCAGGACGGCCACCAAAGAGACCCAGTACTTC. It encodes CASSSFRTATKETQYF.

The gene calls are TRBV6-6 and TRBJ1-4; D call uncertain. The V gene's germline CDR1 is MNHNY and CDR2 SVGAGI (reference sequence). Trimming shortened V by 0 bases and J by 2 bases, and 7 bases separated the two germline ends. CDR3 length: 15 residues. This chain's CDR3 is CASSYSGRTNEKLFF. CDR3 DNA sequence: TGTGCCAGCAGTTACTCGGGAAGGACTAATGAAAAACTGTTTTTT.

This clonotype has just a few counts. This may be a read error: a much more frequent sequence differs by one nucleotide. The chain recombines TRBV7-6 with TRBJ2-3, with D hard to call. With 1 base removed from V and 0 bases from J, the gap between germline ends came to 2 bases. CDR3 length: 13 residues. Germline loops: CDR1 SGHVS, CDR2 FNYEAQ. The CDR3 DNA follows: TGTGCCAGCAGCTTAGTTAGCACAGATACGCAGTATTTT. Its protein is CASSLVSTDTQYF.

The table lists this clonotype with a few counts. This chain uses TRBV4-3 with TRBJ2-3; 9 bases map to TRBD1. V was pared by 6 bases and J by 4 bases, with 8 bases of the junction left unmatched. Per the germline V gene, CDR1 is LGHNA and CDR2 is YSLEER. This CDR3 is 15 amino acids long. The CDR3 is CASRAGQGGPDTQYF. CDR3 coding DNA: TGCGCCAGCAGGGCGGGACAGGGCGGCCCAGATACGCAGTATTTT.

CDR3: CASSLGLHSYNEQFF. The CDR3 DNA is TGTGCCAGCAGTTTGGGACTACACTCCTACAATGAGCAGTTCTTC. The chain is built from TRBV27 and TRBJ2-1; TRBD2 agrees at 7 bases. Germline-derived CDR1 and CDR2 are MNHEY and SMNVEV (reference sequence). This CDR3 is built from 15 residues. V lost 3 bases and J lost 0; bases outside the gene matches: 2.

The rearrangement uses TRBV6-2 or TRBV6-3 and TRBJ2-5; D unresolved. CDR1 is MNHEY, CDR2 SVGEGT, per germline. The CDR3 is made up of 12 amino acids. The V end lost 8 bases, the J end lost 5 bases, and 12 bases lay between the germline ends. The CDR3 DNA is TGTGCCAGCGCTTTTGCGAGGGAGACCCAGTACTTC. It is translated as CASAFARETQYF.

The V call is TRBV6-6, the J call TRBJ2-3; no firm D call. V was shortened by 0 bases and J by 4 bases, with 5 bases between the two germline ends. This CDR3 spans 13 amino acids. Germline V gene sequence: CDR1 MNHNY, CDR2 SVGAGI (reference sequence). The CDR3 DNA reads TGTGCCAGCAGTTACTCGGACCCAGATACGCAGTATTTT. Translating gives CASSYSDPDTQYF.

The CDR3 DNA reads TGTGCCAGCAGCCCGGAGGGAAAATCTGCGGAGACCCAGAACTATGGCTACACCTTC. Its translation: CASSPEGKSAETQNYGYTF. The chain links TRBV3-1 to TRBJ1-2, with D unresolved. The CDR3 is made up of 19 amino acids. CDR1 is LGHDT, CDR2 YNNKEL, per germline (reference sequence). Trimming removed 4 bases from V and 2 bases from J, with 26 bases in between.

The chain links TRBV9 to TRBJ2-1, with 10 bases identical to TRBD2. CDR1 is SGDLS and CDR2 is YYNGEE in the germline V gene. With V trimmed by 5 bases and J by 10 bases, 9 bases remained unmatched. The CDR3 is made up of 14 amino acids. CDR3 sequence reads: CASSTSGTGGEQFF. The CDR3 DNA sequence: TGTGCCAGCAGTACTAGCGGGACAGGCGGAGAGCAGTTCTTC.

The CDR3 here is CASSFRSGQQETQYF. CDR3 coding DNA: TGTGCCAGCAGCTTCCGAAGTGGGCAGCAAGAGACCCAGTACTTC. The genes are TRBV7-2 and TRBJ2-5; D call uncertain. Germline V CDR1 and CDR2: SGHTA, FQGNSA. Trimming took 3 bases from V and 2 from J, leaving 13 bases between them. The CDR3 sequence is 15 residues long. Supplemented by reference TRBV7-2 and TRBJ2-5, the full variable domain reads GAGVSQSPSNKVTEKGKDVELRCDPISGHTALYWYRQSLGQGLEFLIYFQGNSAPDKSGLPSDRFSAERTGGSVSTLTIQRTQQEDSAVYLCASSFRSGQQETQYFGPGTRLLVL.

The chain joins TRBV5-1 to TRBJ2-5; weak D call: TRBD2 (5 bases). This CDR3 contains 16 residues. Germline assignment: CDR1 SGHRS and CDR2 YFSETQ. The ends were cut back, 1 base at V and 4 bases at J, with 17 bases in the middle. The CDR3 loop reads CASSLSRGYPRETQYF. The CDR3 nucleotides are TGCGCCAGCAGCTTGAGTCGGGGATACCCGCGAGAGACCCAGTACTTC.

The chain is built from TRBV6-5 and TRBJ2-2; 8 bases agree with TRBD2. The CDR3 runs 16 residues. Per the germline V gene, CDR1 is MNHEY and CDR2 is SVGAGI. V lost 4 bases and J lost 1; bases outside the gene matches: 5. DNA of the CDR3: TGTGCCAGCAGTTCGGGGGGGAGGCTGAACACCGGGGAGCTGTTTTTT. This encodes CASSSGGRLNTGELFF.

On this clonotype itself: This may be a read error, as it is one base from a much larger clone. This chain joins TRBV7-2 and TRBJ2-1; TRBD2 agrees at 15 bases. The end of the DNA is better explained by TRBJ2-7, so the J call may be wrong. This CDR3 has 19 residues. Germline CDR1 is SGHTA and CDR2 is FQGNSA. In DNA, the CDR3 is TGTGCCAGCAGCAGATGGACTAGCGGGGGGGTGAGCTCCTACAATGAGCAGTACTTC. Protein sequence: CASSRWTSGGVSSYNEQYF.

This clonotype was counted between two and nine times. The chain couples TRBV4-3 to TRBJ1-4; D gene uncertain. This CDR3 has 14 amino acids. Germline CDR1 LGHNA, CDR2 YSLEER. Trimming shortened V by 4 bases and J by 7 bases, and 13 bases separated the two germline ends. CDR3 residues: CASSRATPGEKLFF. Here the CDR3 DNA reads TGCGCCAGCAGCCGTGCCACTCCAGGTGAAAAACTGTTTTTT.

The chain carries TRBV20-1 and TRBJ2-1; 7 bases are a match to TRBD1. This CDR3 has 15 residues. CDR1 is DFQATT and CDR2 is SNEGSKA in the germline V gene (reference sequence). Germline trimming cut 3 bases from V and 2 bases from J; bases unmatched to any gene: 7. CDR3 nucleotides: TGCAGTGCTAGTGGGGTCAGGGGGACCTACAATGAGCAGTTCTTC. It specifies CSASGVRGTYNEQFF.

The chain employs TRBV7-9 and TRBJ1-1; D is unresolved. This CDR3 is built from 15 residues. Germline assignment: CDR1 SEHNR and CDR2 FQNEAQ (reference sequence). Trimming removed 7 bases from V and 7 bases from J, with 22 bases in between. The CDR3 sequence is CASNPVSVSNFEAFF. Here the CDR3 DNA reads TGTGCCAGCAACCCTGTATCCGTTTCCAACTTTGAAGCTTTCTTT.

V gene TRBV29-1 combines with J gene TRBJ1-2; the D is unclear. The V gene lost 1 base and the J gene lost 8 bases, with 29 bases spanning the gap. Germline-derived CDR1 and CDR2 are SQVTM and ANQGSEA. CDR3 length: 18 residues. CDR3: CSVEGPGTSPTGFEGYTF. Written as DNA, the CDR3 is TGCAGCGTTGAAGGTCCGGGTACATCTCCAACGGGGTTTGAGGGCTACACCTTC.

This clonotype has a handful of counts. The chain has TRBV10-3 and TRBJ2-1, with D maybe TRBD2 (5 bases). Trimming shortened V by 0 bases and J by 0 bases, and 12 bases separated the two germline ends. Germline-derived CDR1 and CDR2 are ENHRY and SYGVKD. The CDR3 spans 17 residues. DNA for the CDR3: TGTGCCATCAGTGAGTCTACCGGGGAAAGCTCCTACAATGAGCAGTTCTTC. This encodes CAISESTGESSYNEQFF.

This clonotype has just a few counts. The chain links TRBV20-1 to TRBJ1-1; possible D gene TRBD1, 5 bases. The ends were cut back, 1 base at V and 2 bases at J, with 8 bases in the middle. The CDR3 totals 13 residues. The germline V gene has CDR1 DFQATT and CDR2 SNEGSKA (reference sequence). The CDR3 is CSARGGSNTEAFF. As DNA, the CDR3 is TGCAGTGCTAGAGGGGGCTCTAACACTGAAGCTTTCTTT.

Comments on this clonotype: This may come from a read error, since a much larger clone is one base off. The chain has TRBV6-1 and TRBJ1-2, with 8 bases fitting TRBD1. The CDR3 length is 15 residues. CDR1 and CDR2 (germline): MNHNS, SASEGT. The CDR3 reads CACSEAARGLYGYTF. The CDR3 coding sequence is TGTGCCTGCAGTGAAGCGGCCAGGGGGCTGTATGGCTACACCTTC.

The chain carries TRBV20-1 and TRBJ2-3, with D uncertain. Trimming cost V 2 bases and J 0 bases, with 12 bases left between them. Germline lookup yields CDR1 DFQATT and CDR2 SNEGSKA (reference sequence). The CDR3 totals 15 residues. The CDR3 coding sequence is TGCAGTGCTAGATCCTTGAAACAGAGCACAGATACGCAGTATTTT. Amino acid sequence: CSARSLKQSTDTQYF.

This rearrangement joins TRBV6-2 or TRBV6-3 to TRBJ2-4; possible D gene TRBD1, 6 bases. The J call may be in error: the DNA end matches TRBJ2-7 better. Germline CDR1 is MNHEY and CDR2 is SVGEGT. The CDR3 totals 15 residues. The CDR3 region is CASRHDRLFSYEQYF. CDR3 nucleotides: TGTGCCAGCAGGCATGACAGGTTATTCTCCTACGAGCAGTACTTC.

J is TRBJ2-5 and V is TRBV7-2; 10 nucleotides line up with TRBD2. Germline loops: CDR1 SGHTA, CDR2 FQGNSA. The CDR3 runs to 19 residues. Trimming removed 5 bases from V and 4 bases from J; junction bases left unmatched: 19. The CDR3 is CASSRPAGGRSLGGETQYF. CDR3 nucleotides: TGTGCCAGCAGCCGACCAGCGGGGGGGCGGAGTCTCGGAGGAGAGACCCAGTACTTC.

The CDR3 nucleotides are TGTGCCAGCAGTGAATTCGAGGTTATCAGGGAGCTGTTTTTT. It is translated as CASSEFEVIRELFF. The chain uses TRBV25-1 and TRBJ2-2, with D unclear. Germline V lookup: CDR1 MGHDK, CDR2 SYGVNS. CDR3 length: 14 amino acids. The V and J ends lost 1 base and 9 bases respectively, with 12 bases between them.